The source of this TCR beta chain is a study of beta chain features in type 1 diabetes. The study, taken as a whole, reports: For Type 1 diabetes patients, all four CD4+ subsets carried TCRB CDR3s that were moderately but significantly shorter.

The sequenced template was cDNA made from the entire isolated RNA. Naive, central memory and regulatory T cell samples produced a mean of around 4 million reads. The table came from immunoSEQ multiplex PCR; TCRdb's copy has only in-frame clones and leaves some out. Found here are hundreds of thousands of clones, about 11% of them singletons; the top ten hold around 0.018%. In regard to this clone: Its antigen is unidentified.

CDR1 and CDR2 from the germline V gene are SGHRS and YFSETQ. The CDR3 extends over 13 amino acids. J was trimmed by 5 bases and V by 4 bases; bases with no gene match: 5. V gene TRBV5-1 combines with J gene TRBJ2-7; 8 bases line up with TRBD2. The sample comprised naive CD4+ T cells from blood. The origin of this receptor is a man aged 30 to 39 with type 1 diabetes. Here the CDR3 reads CASSPRGDHEQYF. For the CDR3, the DNA is TGCGCCAGCAGCCCGCGGGGGGACCACGAGCAGTACTTC.